This T cell receptor (beta chain) was sequenced during a study of post-analysis software for immune sequencing data. Study context: Clinical courses comprised relapsing-remitting, secondary progressive and progressive-relapsing multiple sclerosis.

Whole-study findings and limits: Controls had lower frequencies than patients of a few TRBV segments, which included TRBV5-6, TRBV5-1 and TRBV20-1. F measure clustering grouped samples strongly by preparation batch. In multiple sclerosis, normalized Chao1 diversity was significantly below that of controls.

Unique molecular identifiers were built into the TCR beta cDNA libraries. TCRdb ran MiXCR on the PCR reads and lists one entry per CDR3 protein. Among about 540,000 distinct CDR3 sequences listed, approximately 34% were seen once. Deletions cut 5 bases from V and 7 bases from J, with 19 bases between. CDR1 and CDR2 from the germline V gene are SGHTA and FQGTGA. This CDR3 contains 15 residues. A word on this clonotype: No antigen is known for it.

The origin of this receptor is a girl younger than 18 with multiple sclerosis. Sample: blood. The V gene is TRBV7-3, the J gene TRBJ2-3; D might be TRBD1 (7 bases). CDR3 protein: CASSTNRGGGYTQYF. DNA for the CDR3: TGTGCCAGCAGCACCAACAGGGGAGGAGGGTATACGCAGTATTTT.